This TCR beta chain was captured in a study of blood T cell repertoires in COVID-19. The CDR3 covers 16 residues. Germline lookup yields CDR1 SGHRS and CDR2 YFSETQ. The J segment lost 2 bases and the V segment lost 4 bases, leaving 7 bases of the junction unmatched. Assay used: immunoSEQ multiplex PCR; TCRdb lists only in-frame clones, some missing. The data contain roughly 400,000 clones, roughly nine tenths of them singletons. In terms of age and location, participants ranged from roughly 18 to 95 years and lived in about two dozen US areas. The sequence was collected from a woman between 40 and 55 years old who had been exposed to COVID-19. Sequencing used PBMCs or T cells enriched from blood (not recorded which). The chain employs TRBV5-1 and TRBJ2-5; 11 nucleotides align to TRBD2. The CDR3 is CASSGLAGGFQETQYF. The CDR3, as DNA: TGCGCCAGCAGCGGCCTAGCGGGGGGTTTTCAAGAGACCCAGTACTTC.